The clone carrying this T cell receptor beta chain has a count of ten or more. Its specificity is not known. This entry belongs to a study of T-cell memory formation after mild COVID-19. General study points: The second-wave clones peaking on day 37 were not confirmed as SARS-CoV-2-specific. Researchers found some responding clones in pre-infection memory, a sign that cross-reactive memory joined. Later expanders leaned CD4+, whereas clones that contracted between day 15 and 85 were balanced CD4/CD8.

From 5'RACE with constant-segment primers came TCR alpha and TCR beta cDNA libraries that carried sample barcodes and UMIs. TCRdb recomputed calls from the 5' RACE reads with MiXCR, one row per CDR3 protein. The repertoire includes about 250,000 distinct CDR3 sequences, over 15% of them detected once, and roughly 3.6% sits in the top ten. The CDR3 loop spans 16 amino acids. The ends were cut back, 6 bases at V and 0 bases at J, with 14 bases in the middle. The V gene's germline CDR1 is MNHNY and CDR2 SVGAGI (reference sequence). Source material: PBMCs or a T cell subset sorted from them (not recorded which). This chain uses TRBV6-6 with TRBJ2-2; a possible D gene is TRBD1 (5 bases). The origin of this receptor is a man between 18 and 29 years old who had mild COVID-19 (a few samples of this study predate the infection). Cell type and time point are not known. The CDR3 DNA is TGTGCCAGCAGCCATTGGACACCCCCGAACACCGGGGAGCTGTTTTTT. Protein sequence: CASSHWTPPNTGELFF.